This entry lists 10 T cell receptor beta chains sequenced from one sample in a study of T cells after yellow fever vaccination. TCRdb reprocessed the 5' RACE reads with MiXCR, giving one entry per CDR3 protein. The sample has 250,000 or so distinct CDR3 sequences; 6.9% are singletons. The sample in question was CD4+ T cells sorted from PBMCs, obtained 15 days after the yellow fever booster vaccination. The source is a man aged 25 to 40 who received the YFV17D yellow fever vaccine.

The chain uses TRBV11-1 and TRBJ1-1; D uncertain. V lost 5 bases, J lost 0 bases, and 7 bases lay in between. Germline V gives CDR1 SGHAT, CDR2 FQDESV (reference sequence). This CDR3 is built from 13 residues. The CDR3, as DNA: TGTGCCAGCAGCGTCACCCTGAACACTGAAGCTTTCTTT. It is translated as CASSVTLNTEAFF. The full variable domain, in which reference TRBV11-1 and TRBJ1-1 provide the parts outside the CDR3, is EAEVAQSPRYKITEKSQAVAFWCDPISGHATLYWYRQILGQGPELLVQFQDESVVDDSQLPKDRFSAERLKGVDSTLKIQPAELGDSAMYLCASSVTLNTEAFFGQGTRLTVV.

This clonotype was seen repeatedly, ten times or more. The chain links TRBV6-5 to TRBJ1-3; unclear D gene. The CDR3 is 13 residues long. CDR1 and CDR2 (germline): MNHEY, SVGAGI. V dropped 7 bases and J dropped 2 bases, with 9 bases sitting between them. The chain's CDR3 is CASTPSPGNTIYF. The DNA of the CDR3 is TGTGCCAGCACCCCCTCCCCTGGAAACACCATATATTTT.

This clonotype came up a few times. The chain uses TRBV11-1 and TRBJ2-1; a possible D gene is TRBD1 (8 bases). The V end lost 7 bases, the J end lost 13 bases, and 17 bases lay between the germline ends. Germline V CDR1 and CDR2: SGHAT, FQDESV (reference sequence). This CDR3 has 12 amino acids. CDR3 in amino acids: CASTSHRGGQFF. CDR3 coding DNA: TGTGCCAGCACCTCACACAGGGGGGGACAGTTCTTC. The full variable domain, its missing parts supplied by reference TRBV11-1 and TRBJ2-1, is EAEVAQSPRYKITEKSQAVAFWCDPISGHATLYWYRQILGQGPELLVQFQDESVVDDSQLPKDRFSAERLKGVDSTLKIQPAELGDSAMYLCASTSHRGGQFFGPGTRLTVL.

This chain uses TRBV5-5 with TRBJ2-2; 9 nucleotides agree with TRBD1. This CDR3 spans 16 amino acids. The junction had 8 bases not matched to a gene; V was cut back by 3 bases and J by 5 bases. CDR1 is SGHKS, CDR2 YYEKEE, per germline (reference sequence). The CDR3 here is CASSSYRGQGTGELFF. In nucleotides, the CDR3 is TGTGCCAGCAGCTCCTATCGGGGACAGGGAACCGGGGAGCTGTTTTTT.

This clonotype has a handful of counts. The J gene is TRBJ2-3, the V gene TRBV5-6; the match to TRBD2 covers 7 bases. The CDR3 is made up of 15 amino acids. Germline V gives CDR1 SGHDT, CDR2 YYEEEE. J was trimmed by 5 bases and V by 6 bases; bases with no gene match: 12. The CDR3, as DNA: TGTGCCAGCAACCAAGGCGGAGGGAGGGGAGATACGCAGTATTTT. This sequence encodes CASNQGGGRGDTQYF.

This rearrangement joins TRBV23-1 to TRBJ2-5; 10 bases line up with TRBD2. TRBV23-1 is annotated as an ORF whose role is uncertain. The V and J ends lost 1 base and 7 bases, in that order; junction bases with no gene match: 12. CDR3 length equals 17 residues. CDR3 DNA sequence: TGCGCCAGCAGTCAATTCGGACTAGCGGACCATTCGTGGACCCAGTACTTC. It specifies CASSQFGLADHSWTQYF.

The rearrangement joins TRBV3-1 to TRBJ2-7; D unclear. The V end was cut by 0 bases, the J end by 9 bases, with 9 bases between. The germline V gene encodes CDR1 LGHDT and CDR2 YNNKEL (reference sequence). CDR3 length equals 12 residues. The CDR3, as DNA: TGTGCCAGCAGCCAAGAGGCGAATGGGCAGTACTTC. Its protein is CASSQEANGQYF.

This clonotype was observed a few times. The chain couples TRBV5-1 to TRBJ2-5; 8 nucleotides match TRBD1. CDR1 is SGHRS and CDR2 is YFSETQ in the germline V gene. The CDR3 contains 15 residues. J lost 2 bases, V lost 0 bases, and 3 bases had no gene match. The CDR3 is CASSLGTGRQETQYF. The DNA for the CDR3 is TGCGCCAGCAGCTTGGGGACAGGGCGACAAGAGACCCAGTACTTC.

The chain recombines TRBV20-1 with TRBJ2-7; D remains unclear. This CDR3 has 12 residues. The germline V and J ends were trimmed by 6 bases and 4 bases, with 13 bases remaining between them. Germline V gene sequence: CDR1 DFQATT, CDR2 SNEGSKA (reference sequence). The CDR3 DNA follows: TGCAGTGCGGAGCTAGACCTGTACGAGCAGTACTTC. As protein: CSAELDLYEQYF.

J is TRBJ2-7 and V is TRBV20-1; 8 bases align to TRBD2. Germline assignment: CDR1 DFQATT and CDR2 SNEGSKA (reference sequence). The length of the CDR3 is 17 residues. V lost 1 base, J lost 3 bases, and 14 bases stayed unmatched. CDR3: CSARAGRSGLAFYEQYF. DNA for the CDR3: TGCAGTGCTAGAGCGGGGAGAAGCGGACTAGCTTTCTACGAGCAGTACTTC.